This record covers a single TCR beta chain. V was cut by 4 bases and J by 5 bases, with 11 bases left in between. Germline V lookup: CDR1 GTSNPN, CDR2 SVGIG (reference sequence). The CDR3 is made up of 12 amino acids. The data originate from a study of blood T cell repertoires in COVID-19. Sequenced by immunoSEQ multiplex PCR; TCRdb stores in-frame clones only, minus some. The top ten clones hold 8.6% of a sample with 130,000 to 150,000 clones, about 87% of them seen once. The rearrangement joins TRBV30 to TRBJ1-1; D ambiguous. Input material: peripheral blood. The TCR sequence derives from a woman aged 45-60 years with active or convalescent COVID-19. CDR3: CAWTEGPTEAFF. The CDR3, as DNA: TGTGCCTGGACGGAGGGCCCAACTGAAGCTTTCTTT.